What follows describes a single T cell receptor (beta chain). The antigen is not known. The data stem from a study of cytomegalovirus exposure and HLA in healthy donors. Study information: Early on, a data release was issued that held 85 million to 95 million unique TCRs from HLA-typed donors. Findings and limits, study-wide: One later analysis reportedly identified an Asian-associated ancestry cluster that showed fewer N-insertions than the roughly 720-donor mean.

The PCR made use of 60 Vbeta and 13 Jbeta primers. Sequenced by immunoSEQ multiplex PCR; TCRdb stores in-frame clones only, minus some. Of 200,000 to 250,000 clones listed, almost 85% are singletons. The sequencing input was PBMCs. The TCR originated in a middle-aged woman in good health and CMV-seronegative.

Here the CDR3 DNA reads TGTGCCAGCAGCCAGGGGAAGGGGACAGCTGATGAAAAACTGTTTTTT. It specifies CASSQGKGTADEKLFF. The J gene is TRBJ1-4, the V gene TRBV14, with TRBD1 matching over 7 bases. V trimming: 3 bases; J trimming: 6 bases; junction bases outside the gene matches: 10. The CDR3 covers 16 residues. Germline V gene data show CDR1 as SGHDN and CDR2 as FVKESK. Full variable domain (remainder filled in from reference TRBV14 and TRBJ1-4): EAGVTQFPSHSVIEKGQTVTLRCDPISGHDNLYWYRRVMGKEIKFLLHFVKESKQDESGMPNNRFLAERTGGTYSTLKVQPAELEDSGVYFCASSQGKGTADEKLFFGSGTQLSVL.